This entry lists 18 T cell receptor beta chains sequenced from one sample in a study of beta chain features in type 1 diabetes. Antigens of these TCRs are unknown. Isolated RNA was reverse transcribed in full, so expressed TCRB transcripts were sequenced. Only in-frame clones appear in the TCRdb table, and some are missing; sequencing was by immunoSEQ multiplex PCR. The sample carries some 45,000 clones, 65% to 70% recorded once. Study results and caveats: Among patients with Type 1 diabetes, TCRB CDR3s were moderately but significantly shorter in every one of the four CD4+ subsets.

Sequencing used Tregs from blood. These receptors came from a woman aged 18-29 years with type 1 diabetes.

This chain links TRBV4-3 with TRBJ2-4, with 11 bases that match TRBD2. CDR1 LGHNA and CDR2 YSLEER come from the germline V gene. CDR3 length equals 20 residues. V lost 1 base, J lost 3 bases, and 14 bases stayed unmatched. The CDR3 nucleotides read TGCGCCAGCAGCCAAGGCCCCGGGACTAGCGGCTACGTGGGCAAAAACATTCAGTACTTC. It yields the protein CASSQGPGTSGYVGKNIQYF.

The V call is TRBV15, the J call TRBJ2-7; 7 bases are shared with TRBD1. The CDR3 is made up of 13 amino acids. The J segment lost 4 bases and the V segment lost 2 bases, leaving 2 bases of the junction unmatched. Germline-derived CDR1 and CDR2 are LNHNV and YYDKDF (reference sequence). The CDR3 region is CATSRQTGYEQYF. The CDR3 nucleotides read TGTGCCACCAGCAGACAGACAGGGTACGAGCAGTACTTC.

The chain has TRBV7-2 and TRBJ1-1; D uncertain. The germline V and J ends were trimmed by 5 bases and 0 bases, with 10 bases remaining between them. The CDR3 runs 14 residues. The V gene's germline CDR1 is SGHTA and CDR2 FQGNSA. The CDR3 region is CASSRSWLNTEAFF. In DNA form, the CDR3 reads TGTGCCAGCAGCCGCTCGTGGCTGAACACTGAAGCTTTCTTT.

The CDR3 protein is CASRTTGYEQYF. The DNA for the CDR3 is TGTGCCAGCAGGACGACAGGTTACGAGCAGTACTTC. The V and J genes are TRBV28 and TRBJ2-7; maybe TRBD1 (6 bases). The ends were cut back, 6 bases at V and 4 bases at J, with 10 bases in the middle. Germline V gives CDR1 MDHEN, CDR2 SYDVKM. The CDR3 length is 12 residues.

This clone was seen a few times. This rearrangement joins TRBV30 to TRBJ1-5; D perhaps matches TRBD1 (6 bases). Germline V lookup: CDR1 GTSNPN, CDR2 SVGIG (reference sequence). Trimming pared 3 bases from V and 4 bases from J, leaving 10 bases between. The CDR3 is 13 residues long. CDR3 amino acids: CAWSRGWNQPQHF. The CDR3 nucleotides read TGTGCCTGGAGCAGGGGCTGGAATCAGCCCCAGCATTTT. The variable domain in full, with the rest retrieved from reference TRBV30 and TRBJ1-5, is SQTIHQWPATLVQPVGSPLSLECTVEGTSNPNLYWYRQAAGRGLQLLFYSVGIGQISSEVPQNLSASRPQDRQFILSSKKLLLSDSGFYLCAWSRGWNQPQHFGDGTRLSIL.

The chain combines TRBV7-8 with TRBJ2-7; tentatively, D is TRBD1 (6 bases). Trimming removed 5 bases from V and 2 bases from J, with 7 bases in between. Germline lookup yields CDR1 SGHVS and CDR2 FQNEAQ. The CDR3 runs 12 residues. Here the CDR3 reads CASSQGTYEQYF. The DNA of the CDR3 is TGTGCCAGCAGCCAGGGGACCTACGAGCAGTACTTC.

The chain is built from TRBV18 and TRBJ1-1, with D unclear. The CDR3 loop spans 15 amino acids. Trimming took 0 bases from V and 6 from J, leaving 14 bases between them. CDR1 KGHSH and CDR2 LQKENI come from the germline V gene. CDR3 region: CASSPPGVAKPEAFF. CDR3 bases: TGTGCCAGCTCACCACCCGGAGTTGCGAAGCCTGAAGCTTTCTTT. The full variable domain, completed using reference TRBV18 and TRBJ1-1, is NAGVMQNPRHLVRRRGQEARLRCSPMKGHSHVYWYRQLPEEGLKFMVYLQKENIIDESGMPKERFSAEFPKEGPSILRIQQVVRGDSAAYFCASSPPGVAKPEAFFGQGTRLTVV.

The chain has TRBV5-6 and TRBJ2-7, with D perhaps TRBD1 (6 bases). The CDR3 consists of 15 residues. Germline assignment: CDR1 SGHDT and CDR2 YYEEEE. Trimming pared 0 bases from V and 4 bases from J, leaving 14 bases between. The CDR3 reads CASSLGGQGGYEQYF. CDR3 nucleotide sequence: TGTGCCAGCAGCTTGGGGGGGCAGGGTGGGTACGAGCAGTACTTC.

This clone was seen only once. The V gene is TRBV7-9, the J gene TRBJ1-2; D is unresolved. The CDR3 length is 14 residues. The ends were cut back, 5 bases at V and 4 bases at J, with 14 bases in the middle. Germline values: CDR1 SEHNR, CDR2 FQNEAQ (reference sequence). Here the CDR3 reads CASSTTEQVYGYTF. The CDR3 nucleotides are TGTGCCAGCAGCACTACGGAACAAGTCTATGGCTACACCTTC. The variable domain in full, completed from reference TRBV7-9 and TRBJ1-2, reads DTGVSQNPRHKITKRGQNVTFRCDPISEHNRLYWYRQTLGQGPEFLTYFQNEAQLEKSRLLSDRFSAERPKGSFSTLEIQRTEQGDSAMYLCASSTTEQVYGYTFGSGTRLTVV.

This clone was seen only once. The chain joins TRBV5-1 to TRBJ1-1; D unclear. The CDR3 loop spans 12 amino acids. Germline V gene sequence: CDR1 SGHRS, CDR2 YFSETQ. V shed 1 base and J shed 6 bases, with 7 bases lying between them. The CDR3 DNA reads TGCGCCAGCAGCTTGACTCCCTCTGAAGCTTTCTTT. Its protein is CASSLTPSEAFF.

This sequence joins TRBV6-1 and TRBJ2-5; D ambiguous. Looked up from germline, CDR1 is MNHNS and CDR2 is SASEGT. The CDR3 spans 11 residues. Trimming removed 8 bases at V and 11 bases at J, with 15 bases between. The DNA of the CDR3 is TGTGCCAGCGTCGCATTGTTTGAGCAGTACTTC. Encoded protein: CASVALFEQYF.

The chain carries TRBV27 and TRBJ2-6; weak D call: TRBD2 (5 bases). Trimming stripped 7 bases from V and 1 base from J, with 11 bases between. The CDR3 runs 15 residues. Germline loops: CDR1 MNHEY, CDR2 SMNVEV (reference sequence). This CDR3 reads CASTGLESGANVLTF. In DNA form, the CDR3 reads TGTGCCAGCACCGGACTCGAGTCTGGGGCCAACGTCCTGACTTTC.

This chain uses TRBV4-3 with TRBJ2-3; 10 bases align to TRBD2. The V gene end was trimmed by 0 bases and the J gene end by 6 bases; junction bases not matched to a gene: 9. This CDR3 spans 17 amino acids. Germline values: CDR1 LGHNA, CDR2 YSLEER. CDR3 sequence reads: CASSQEASGSRSDTQYF. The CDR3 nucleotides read TGCGCCAGCAGCCAAGAGGCTAGCGGGAGTCGGTCGGATACGCAGTATTTT.

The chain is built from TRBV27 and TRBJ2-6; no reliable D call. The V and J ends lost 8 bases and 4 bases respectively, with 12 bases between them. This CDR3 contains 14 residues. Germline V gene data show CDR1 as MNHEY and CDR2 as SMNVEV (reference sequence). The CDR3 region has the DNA TGTGCCAGCGGTAGAACTCCCGGGGCCAACGTCCTGACTTTC. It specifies CASGRTPGANVLTF.

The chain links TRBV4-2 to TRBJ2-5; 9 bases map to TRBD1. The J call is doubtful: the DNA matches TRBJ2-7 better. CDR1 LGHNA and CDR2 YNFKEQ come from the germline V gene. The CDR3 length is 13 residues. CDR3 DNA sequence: TGTGCCAGCACCGGACAGGGGAGGTACGAGCAGTACTTC. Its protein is CASTGQGRYEQYF.

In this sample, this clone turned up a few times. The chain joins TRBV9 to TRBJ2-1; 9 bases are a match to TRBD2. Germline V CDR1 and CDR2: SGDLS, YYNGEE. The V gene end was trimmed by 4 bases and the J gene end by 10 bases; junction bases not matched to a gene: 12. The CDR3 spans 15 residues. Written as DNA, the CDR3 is TGTGCCAGCAGCATCAGACGGACTAGCGTAGGAGAGCAGTTCTTC. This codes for CASSIRRTSVGEQFF.

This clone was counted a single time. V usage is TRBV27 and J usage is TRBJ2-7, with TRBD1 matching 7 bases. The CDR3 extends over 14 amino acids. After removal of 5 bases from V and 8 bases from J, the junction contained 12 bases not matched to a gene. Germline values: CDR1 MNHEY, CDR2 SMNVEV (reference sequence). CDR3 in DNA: TGTGCCAGCAGTCCGGGACAGCGCAGTACGAAGCAGTACTTC. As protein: CASSPGQRSTKQYF.

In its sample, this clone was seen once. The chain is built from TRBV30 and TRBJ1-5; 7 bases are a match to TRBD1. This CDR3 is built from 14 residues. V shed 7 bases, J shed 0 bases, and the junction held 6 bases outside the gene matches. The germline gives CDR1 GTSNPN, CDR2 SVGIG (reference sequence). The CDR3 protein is CAFRQGPSNQPQHF. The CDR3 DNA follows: TGTGCCTTTCGACAGGGCCCTAGCAATCAGCCCCAGCATTTT.